Sequencing of this TCR beta chain was carried out in a study of cytomegalovirus exposure and HLA in healthy donors. PCR involved 60 Vbeta and 13 Jbeta primers. Clones were read by immunoSEQ multiplex PCR, and TCRdb kept only the in-frame ones, dropping some. The sample records some 130,000 clones, roughly four fifths being singletons. This clone was detected a few times. The antigen is undetermined. The germline gives CDR1 KGHSH, CDR2 LQKENI. Trimming took off 5 bases at V and 2 bases at J, with 13 bases between the two ends. CDR3 size: 15 residues. The study, taken as a whole, reports: Analysis was performed later, and it showed HLA-associated TCR beta chains to be more clonally expanded than equally common others. CMV antigen specificity of three CMV-associated chains was confirmed in vitro.

The chain recombines TRBV18 with TRBJ1-3; D perhaps matches TRBD1 (5 bases). This TCR was sampled from a woman aged 50 to 60 in good health and CMV-seronegative. The source material was PBMCs. CDR3 nucleotides: TGTGCCAGCTCATCAGAAGGGGCGGCTGGAAACACCATATATTTT. Residues: CASSSEGAAGNTIYF.